What follows are 9 T cell receptor beta chains derived from one specimen sequenced in a study of siplizumab effects on memory and regulatory T cells. The protocol was immunoSEQ multiplex PCR, while the TCRdb copy is restricted to in-frame clones and leaves out a portion. The sample has under 140,000 clones; approximately 92% are singletons. Input material: CD4+ T cells sorted from blood. Receptors originate from a human donor in good health.

This clone has a single count. This chain connects TRBV5-1 to TRBJ2-1; a weak D match, TRBD2 (6 bases). Trimming stripped 5 bases from V and 3 bases from J, with 12 bases between. In germline, CDR1 is SGHRS, CDR2 YFSETQ. The CDR3 runs 14 residues. This chain's CDR3 is CASSGLADYNEQFF. CDR3 nucleotide sequence: TGCGCCAGCAGTGGGTTAGCGGACTACAATGAGCAGTTCTTC.

J is TRBJ2-5 and V is TRBV5-4; D perhaps matches TRBD2 (5 bases). The germline V and J ends were trimmed by 10 bases and 4 bases, with 23 bases remaining between them. This CDR3 has 15 amino acids. The germline V gene encodes CDR1 SGHNT and CDR2 YYREEE (reference sequence). The CDR3 loop is CARSYGSALGETQYF. For the CDR3, the DNA is TGTGCCCGAAGCTACGGTAGCGCCCTCGGAGAGACCCAGTACTTC.

This chain uses TRBV4-1 with TRBJ2-1; D not certain. Germline values: CDR1 MGHRA, CDR2 YSYEKL. Deletions cut 4 bases from V and 4 bases from J, with 20 bases between. CDR3 length: 17 residues. CDR3 region: CASSRLRGPTLYNEQFF. As DNA, the CDR3 is TGCGCCAGCAGCCGATTGAGAGGCCCGACACTATACAATGAGCAGTTCTTC.

V usage is TRBV10-3 and J usage is TRBJ2-7; D possibly corresponds to TRBD2 (5 bases). Germline assignment: CDR1 ENHRY and CDR2 SYGVKD. The CDR3 runs to 13 residues. V was trimmed by 4 bases and J by 4 bases, leaving 11 bases between them. The CDR3 DNA reads as TGTGCCATCAGTGGAGTTGGGAGTTACGAGCAGTACTTC. Its translation is CAISGVGSYEQYF.

The chain carries TRBV19 and TRBJ1-5, with D possibly matching TRBD1 (6 bases). CDR3 length: 16 amino acids. Deletions cut 4 bases from V and 4 bases from J, with 17 bases between. Germline CDR1 and CDR2: LNHDA and SQIVND (reference sequence). CDR3 DNA sequence: TGTGCCAGTAGTAAAGAGGGGGGGCTTCGTAATCAGCCCCAGCATTTT. Its protein product is CASSKEGGLRNQPQHF.

V gene TRBV4-1 combines with J gene TRBJ2-1, with D possibly being TRBD1 (6 bases). Per the germline V gene, CDR1 is MGHRA and CDR2 is YSYEKL. V was shortened by 1 base and J by 9 bases, with 13 bases between the two germline ends. The CDR3 spans 14 residues. This CDR3 reads CASSQVAGVPEQFF. CDR3 nucleotide sequence: TGCGCCAGCAGCCAAGTTGCAGGGGTACCTGAGCAGTTCTTC.

In this sample, this clone turned up once. The gene calls are TRBV19 and TRBJ2-3, with TRBD2 as a possible D gene (5 bases). V was clipped by 0 bases and J by 0 bases, with 7 bases between them. The CDR3 spans 15 residues. Germline V gene sequence: CDR1 LNHDA, CDR2 SQIVND (reference sequence). The CDR3 loop reads CASSIETGSTDTQYF. In DNA, the CDR3 is TGTGCCAGTAGTATAGAAACGGGAAGCACAGATACGCAGTATTTT. The full variable domain, with the rest looked up from reference TRBV19 and TRBJ2-3, is DGGITQSPKYLFRKEGQNVTLSCEQNLNHDAMYWYRQDPGQGLRLIYYSQIVNDFQKGDIAEGYSVSREKKESFPLTVTSAQKNPTAFYLCASSIETGSTDTQYFGPGTRLTVL.

The V gene is TRBV12-5, the J gene TRBJ2-5, with unresolved D. The germline V gene has CDR1 LGHNT and CDR2 FRNRAP. CDR3 size: 12 residues. Deletions cut 2 bases from V and 7 bases from J, with 8 bases between. In DNA, the CDR3 is TGTGCTAGTGGTTTGTGGGTTTCGACCCAGTACTTC. It specifies CASGLWVSTQYF.

The chain is built from TRBV5-1 and TRBJ1-1; TRBD1 agrees at 11 bases. J lost 3 bases, V lost 0 bases, and 4 bases had no gene match. Germline V gene lookup returns CDR1 SGHRS and CDR2 YFSETQ. The CDR3 contains 16 residues. This CDR3 is CASSLDVGQGDTEAFF. CDR3 DNA: TGCGCCAGCAGCTTGGACGTGGGACAGGGGGACACTGAAGCTTTCTTT.